These 7 T cell receptor beta chains share one sample of origin, sequenced in a study of OX40 agonist ivuxolimab in advanced cancers. Method: immunoSEQ multiplex PCR; TCRdb's copy keeps in-frame clones and lacks some. This sample has under 55,000 clones, with roughly 82% found just once. The sample here was CD4+ or CD8+ T cells sorted from blood, taken in a trial of the OX40 agonist ivuxolimab. These receptors originate from an adult with an advanced solid tumor such as melanoma, head and neck, liver or kidney cancer.

The V gene is TRBV2, the J gene TRBJ2-5, with TRBD1 identical over 10 bases. The CDR3 covers 15 residues. The germline V gene encodes CDR1 SNHLY and CDR2 FYNNEI. V lost 6 bases and J lost 2; bases outside the gene matches: 6. The CDR3 spells CASSAGQGIQETQYF. DNA of the CDR3: TGTGCCAGCAGCGCGGGACAGGGGATTCAAGAGACCCAGTACTTC.

J is TRBJ1-1 and V is TRBV5-1, with D perhaps TRBD1 (6 bases). Trimming took off 4 bases at V and 6 bases at J, with 22 bases between the two ends. The CDR3 extends over 16 amino acids. Germline-derived CDR1 and CDR2 are SGHRS and YFSETQ. CDR3 sequence (DNA): TGCGCCAGCAGCCCGACATGGGGGGCGCGGAAATCTGAAGCTTTCTTT. It specifies CASSPTWGARKSEAFF.

The rearrangement uses TRBV2 and TRBJ2-2; D is uncertain. The germline V gene has CDR1 SNHLY and CDR2 FYNNEI. The CDR3 consists of 10 residues. V was shortened by 4 bases and J by 6 bases, with 0 bases between the two germline ends. CDR3 in amino acids: CASSAGELFF. The CDR3 DNA follows: TGTGCCAGCAGTGCCGGGGAGCTGTTTTTT.

The V call is TRBV11-2, the J call TRBJ2-3; D gene unclear. V shed 5 bases and J shed 11 bases, with 11 bases lying between them. This CDR3 has 11 residues. In germline, CDR1 is SGHAT, CDR2 FQNNGV. This CDR3 is CASSLGSQQYF. The CDR3 coding sequence is TGTGCCAGCAGCCTAGGGTCGCAGCAGTATTTT. Full variable domain (missing parts from reference TRBV11-2 and TRBJ2-3): EAGVAQSPRYKIIEKRQSVAFWCNPISGHATLYWYQQILGQGPKLLIQFQNNGVVDDSQLPKDRFSAERLKGVDSTLKIQPAKLEDSAVYLCASSLGSQQYFGPGTRLTVL.

This clone occurred once. This sequence joins TRBV2 and TRBJ2-1; 12 positions match TRBD2. CDR1 and CDR2 from the germline V gene are SNHLY and FYNNEI. This CDR3 is built from 15 residues. With 6 bases clipped from V and 5 bases from J, the junction kept 5 bases outside the gene matches. The CDR3 nucleotides are TGTGCCAGCAGAGAGACTAGCGGGAGAGACAATGAGCAGTTCTTC. Its translation is CASRETSGRDNEQFF.

The gene calls are TRBV13 and TRBJ2-1; 13 nucleotides match TRBD2. CDR3 length equals 17 residues. V shed 5 bases, J shed 2 bases, and the junction held 6 bases outside the gene matches. CDR1 is PRHDT and CDR2 is FYEKMQ in the germline V gene (reference sequence). This CDR3 is CASSLLAGGSAYNEQFF. As DNA, the CDR3 is TGTGCCAGCAGCCTACTAGCGGGAGGGTCAGCCTACAATGAGCAGTTCTTC. The full variable domain, with the rest looked up from reference TRBV13 and TRBJ2-1, is AAGVIQSPRHLIKEKRETATLKCYPIPRHDTVYWYQQGPGQDPQFLISFYEKMQSDKGSIPDRFSAQQFSDYHSELNMSSLELGDSALYFCASSLLAGGSAYNEQFFGPGTRLTVL.

The V gene is TRBV7-9, the J gene TRBJ2-3, with 12 bases fitting TRBD2. Germline lookup yields CDR1 SEHNR and CDR2 FQNEAQ (reference sequence). V trimming: 6 bases; J trimming: 0 bases; junction bases outside the gene matches: 4. The CDR3 spans 16 residues. CDR3 loop: CASRPGTSGSTDTQYF. CDR3 DNA sequence: TGTGCCAGCAGACCCGGGACTAGCGGGAGCACAGATACGCAGTATTTT.